What follows are 26 T cell receptor beta chains derived from one specimen sequenced in a study of CD8+ T cells in alopecia areata. Sequencing templates came from extracted RNA that was reverse transcribed into cDNA. Profiling relied on immunoSEQ multiplex PCR, and the TCRdb table lists in-frame clones only, not all of them. The repertoire holds about 200,000 clones, 55% to 75% seen once, with 5.5% in the top ten. Treatment indicated: oral pan-JAK inhibitor, 5-10 mg twice daily. Sequenced here: CD4+ T cells sorted from blood, sampled at week 24, from a patient treated with tofacitinib. The receptors here all came from a human donor with alopecia areata.

The J gene is TRBJ2-2, the V gene TRBV30, with 12 bases that match TRBD2. Trimming took 5 bases from V and 4 from J; bases not matched to a gene: 8. The CDR3 sequence is 16 residues long. Germline V gives CDR1 GTSNPN, CDR2 SVGIG (reference sequence). CDR3 sequence: CAWARLAGVRTGELFF. DNA of the CDR3: TGTGCCTGGGCTCGACTAGCGGGAGTCCGCACCGGGGAGCTGTTTTTT.

This clone was observed once. V usage is TRBV11-2 and J usage is TRBJ2-5; 8 bases line up with TRBD2. Per germline, CDR1 SGHAT and CDR2 FQNNGV. V was clipped by 1 base and J by 2 bases; unmatched bases: 9. There are 17 residues in the CDR3. CDR3 in DNA: TGTGCCAGCAGCTTAGGGATAGCGGGGTATAATCAAGAGACCCAGTACTTC. Translation gives CASSLGIAGYNQETQYF.

The chain combines TRBV9 with TRBJ2-5; 11 bases are a match to TRBD2. J gave up 5 bases and V 6 bases, and 9 bases lay outside the gene matches. The CDR3 loop spans 15 amino acids. CDR1 SGDLS and CDR2 YYNGEE come from the germline V gene. CDR3 sequence reads: CASTFSGGAGETQYF. The CDR3 coding sequence is TGTGCCAGCACATTTAGCGGGGGGGCCGGTGAGACCCAGTACTTC.

The DNA of the CDR3 is TGTGCCAGCAGCTTACAGGTCTCCTACGAGCAGTACTTC. It specifies CASSLQVSYEQYF. This sequence joins TRBV7-2 and TRBJ2-7; no firm D call. The CDR3 length is 13 residues. Germline V gives CDR1 SGHTA, CDR2 FQGNSA. Between the trimmed V and J ends, which lost 2 bases and 0 bases, there was a span of 5 bases.

The chain has TRBV6-5 and TRBJ2-7; 8 bases align to TRBD1. Germline V gene data show CDR1 as MNHEY and CDR2 as SVGAGI. The V segment lost 7 bases and the J segment 6 bases; nucleotides outside the gene matches: 5. The CDR3 runs 12 residues. The CDR3, as DNA: TGTGCCAGCACTCCAGGGACAGGCGAGCAGTACTTC. It encodes CASTPGTGEQYF.

CDR3 nucleotides: TGCGCCAGCAGCCGGACAGGGGAGAACACTGAAGCTTTCTTT. Translated, it gives CASSRTGENTEAFF. V and J are TRBV5-1 and TRBJ1-1; 9 positions agree with TRBD1. The V gene end was trimmed by 4 bases and the J gene end by 1 base; junction bases not matched to a gene: 2. Germline lookup yields CDR1 SGHRS and CDR2 YFSETQ. The CDR3 has 14 amino acids.

This clone was observed a few times. V gene TRBV5-1 combines with J gene TRBJ2-1; D is unclear. CDR1 SGHRS and CDR2 YFSETQ come from the germline V gene. V shed 0 bases and J shed 8 bases, with 15 bases lying between them. The CDR3 runs 15 residues. CDR3 in amino acids: CASSLEPSGLDEQFF. The CDR3 DNA is TGCGCCAGCAGCTTGGAACCCTCGGGTTTGGATGAGCAGTTCTTC.

The V gene is TRBV7-3, the J gene TRBJ1-5, with 10 bases lining up with TRBD1. J gave up 1 base and V 5 bases, and 8 bases lay outside the gene matches. Germline V gene lookup returns CDR1 SGHTA and CDR2 FQGTGA. This CDR3 contains 17 residues. The CDR3 reads CASSPMAGQGSNQPQHF. The DNA of the CDR3 is TGTGCCAGCAGCCCCATGGCGGGACAGGGGAGCAATCAGCCCCAGCATTTT.

The J gene is TRBJ2-1, the V gene TRBV7-3; TRBD2 is a possible D gene (6 bases). Germline assignment: CDR1 SGHTA and CDR2 FQGTGA. V lost 3 bases and J 5 bases, leaving 11 bases between the germline ends. This CDR3 region has 14 residues. CDR3: CASSLHSGNNEQFF. The DNA for the CDR3 is TGTGCCAGCAGCTTGCATAGCGGTAACAATGAGCAGTTCTTC.

This chain joins TRBV9 and TRBJ1-3; D is unclear. The ends were cut back, 4 bases at V and 4 bases at J, with 3 bases in the middle. The CDR3 has 11 residues. Germline V gene lookup returns CDR1 SGDLS and CDR2 YYNGEE. Here the CDR3 reads CASSKGNTIYF. DNA of the CDR3: TGTGCCAGCAGCAAGGGAAACACCATATATTTT.

This clone was seen a single time. This CDR3 reads CAATPVTGGRGELFF. The CDR3 bases are TGTGCCGCTACTCCCGTGACGGGAGGCCGCGGGGAGCTGTTTTTT. This chain joins TRBV30 and TRBJ2-2, with 7 nucleotides matching TRBD2. Trimming removed 8 bases from V and 7 bases from J; junction bases left unmatched: 16. CDR1 is GTSNPN, CDR2 SVGIG, per germline (reference sequence). The CDR3 spans 15 residues.

The chain couples TRBV29-1 to TRBJ1-1; TRBD1 matches at 9 bases. V lost 6 bases to trimming and J lost 4 bases; unmatched junction nucleotides: 9. CDR1 is SQVTM, CDR2 ANQGSEA, per germline. The CDR3 sequence is 14 residues long. In nucleotides, the CDR3 is TGCAGCGTGCGGGACAGGGAGTCCAGCACTGAAGCTTTCTTT. It encodes CSVRDRESSTEAFF.

The sample holds a few counts of this clone. The rearrangement joins TRBV5-5 to TRBJ1-2, with 8 bases identical to TRBD1. The CDR3 is made up of 15 amino acids. Germline V gene data show CDR1 as SGHKS and CDR2 as YYEKEE (reference sequence). V dropped 0 bases and J dropped 4; count of bases not matched to a gene: 5. CDR3 DNA: TGTGCCAGCAGCTTGGCCGGACAGGGTGCCTATGGCTACACCTTC. As protein: CASSLAGQGAYGYTF.

The chain recombines TRBV5-4 with TRBJ1-2, with D tentatively TRBD1 (5 bases). V lost 5 bases and J lost 7, with 24 bases in between. Germline CDR1 and CDR2: SGHNT and YYREEE (reference sequence). There are 16 residues in the CDR3. Here the CDR3 DNA reads TGTGCCAGCAGTGGATCTGTGGCAGGGTCGTCTGGTGGCTACACCTTC. Protein sequence: CASSGSVAGSSGGYTF.

J is TRBJ1-2 and V is TRBV29-1; TRBD1 matches at 8 bases. Trimming at V came to 0 bases and at J to 8 bases, leaving 2 bases not matched to a gene. The CDR3 contains 12 residues. CDR1 is SQVTM and CDR2 is ANQGSEA in the germline V gene. CDR3 amino acids: CSVEDQGAGYTF. The CDR3 nucleotides read TGCAGCGTTGAAGATCAGGGGGCAGGCTACACCTTC.

The chain is built from TRBV6-6 and TRBJ2-2; 15 bases fit TRBD2. CDR1 MNHNY and CDR2 SVGAGI come from the germline V gene (reference sequence). The junction had 6 bases not matched to a gene; V was cut back by 6 bases and J by 7 bases. The CDR3 length is 16 residues. CDR3 nucleotide sequence: TGTGCCAGCAGATCGGGACTAGCGGGAGGCAGCGGGGAGCTGTTTTTT. Amino acids: CASRSGLAGGSGELFF.

The chain is built from TRBV30 and TRBJ2-3; unclear D gene. The germline gives CDR1 GTSNPN, CDR2 SVGIG (reference sequence). V shed 3 bases and J shed 0 bases, with 7 bases lying between them. The CDR3 totals 13 residues. Written as DNA, the CDR3 is TGTGCCTGGAGGACAAGTAGCACAGATACGCAGTATTTT. It specifies CAWRTSSTDTQYF.

The chain couples TRBV21-1 to TRBJ2-7; TRBD2 reflects the table's D call only, with no check against the DNA. TRBV21-1 is a recognized pseudogene. CDR3 size: 12 residues. The CDR3 DNA sequence: TGTGCCAGCAGCTACCCGAGTTGCGAGCAGTACTTC. Protein product: CASSYPSCEQYF.

CDR3 sequence reads: CASTLTGDAYNEQFF. CDR3 in DNA: TGTGCCAGCACCTTGACGGGAGACGCCTACAATGAGCAGTTCTTC. This chain uses TRBV2 with TRBJ2-1; D might be TRBD2 (6 bases). Per germline, CDR1 SNHLY and CDR2 FYNNEI. CDR3 length: 15 residues. Trimming removed 7 bases at V and 2 bases at J, with 15 bases between.

V gene TRBV11-2 combines with J gene TRBJ1-5, with D uncertain. Germline CDR1 and CDR2: SGHAT and FQNNGV. Trimming shortened V by 1 base and J by 7 bases, and 8 bases separated the two germline ends. The CDR3 runs 13 residues. The CDR3 is CASSLGVEQPQHF. In DNA, the CDR3 is TGTGCCAGCAGCTTAGGGGTTGAGCAGCCCCAGCATTTT.

The chain joins TRBV30 to TRBJ2-1; D is ambiguous. V was clipped by 4 bases and J by 0 bases, with 7 bases between them. Germline CDR1 GTSNPN, CDR2 SVGIG (reference sequence). The CDR3 length is 13 residues. In DNA form, the CDR3 reads TGTGCCTGGACACGGCGCTCCTACAATGAGCAGTTCTTC. It codes for CAWTRRSYNEQFF.

This clone was detected a few times. The J gene is TRBJ2-6, the V gene TRBV14, with 7 positions matching TRBD1. The CDR3 has 15 amino acids. The J segment lost 3 bases and the V segment lost 6 bases, leaving 5 bases of the junction unmatched. Germline-derived CDR1 and CDR2 are SGHDN and FVKESK. The CDR3 DNA sequence: TGTGCCAGCAGGCGAACAGGGGATGGGGCCAACGTCCTGACTTTC. Protein: CASRRTGDGANVLTF.

The chain recombines TRBV25-1 with TRBJ1-4; D is uncertain. V was trimmed by 4 bases and J by 8 bases, leaving 11 bases between them. The CDR3 runs 13 residues. Germline CDR1 and CDR2: MGHDK and SYGVNS. The CDR3, as DNA: TGTGCCAGCAGTGTTCCAGACGGGGAAAAACTGTTTTTT. Protein: CASSVPDGEKLFF.

The chain links TRBV30 to TRBJ1-1; the match to TRBD1 covers 7 bases. Trimming cost V 4 bases and J 0 bases; bases outside gene matches: 17. CDR1 is GTSNPN and CDR2 is SVGIG in the germline V gene (reference sequence). The CDR3 is made up of 18 amino acids. CDR3 sequence: CAWTPNGGGAEMNTEAFF. CDR3 nucleotide sequence: TGTGCCTGGACCCCAAACGGAGGGGGCGCGGAGATGAACACTGAAGCTTTCTTT.

The chain carries TRBV5-1 and TRBJ2-2, with D possibly TRBD2 on 6 matching bases. V was clipped by 2 bases and J by 2 bases, with 10 bases between them. Germline-derived CDR1 and CDR2 are SGHRS and YFSETQ. CDR3 length equals 15 residues. This chain's CDR3 is CASSFSGQNTGELFF. CDR3 sequence (DNA): TGCGCCAGCAGCTTTAGCGGTCAAAACACCGGGGAGCTGTTTTTT.

In this sample, this clone turned up a few times. V is TRBV5-1 and J is TRBJ2-3; D is possibly TRBD2 (6 bases). V lost 3 bases and J 0 bases, leaving 14 bases between the germline ends. The germline CDR1 and CDR2 sequences are SGHRS and YFSETQ. The CDR3 has 16 amino acids. This chain's CDR3 is CASSSTSSGSTDTQYF. In DNA, the CDR3 is TGCGCCAGCAGCTCGACCTCAAGCGGGAGCACAGATACGCAGTATTTT.